This T cell receptor beta chain was identified during a study of OX40 agonist ivuxolimab in advanced cancers. Overall study: Among those treated, three patients had partial responses, one with hepatocellular carcinoma and two with cutaneous melanoma.

TCRdb's table, derived via immunoSEQ multiplex PCR, lists solely in-frame clones and lacks some. The table includes about 20,000 clones, about 86% detected once. The germline gives CDR1 PRHDT, CDR2 FYEKMQ (reference sequence). The CDR3 consists of 13 residues. V was cut by 3 bases and J by 4 bases, with 10 bases left in between. The rearrangement links TRBV13 to TRBJ2-7, with D possibly matching TRBD2 (5 bases). This clonotype originated in an adult with an advanced solid tumor such as melanoma, head and neck, liver or kidney cancer. Sequenced here: CD4+ or CD8+ T cells sorted from blood, sampled in a trial of the OX40 agonist ivuxolimab. DNA for the CDR3: TGTGCCAGCAGCTTGGGGAGCCTTTACGAGCAGTACTTC. It is translated as CASSLGSLYEQYF. Together with reference TRBV13 and TRBJ2-7, the CDR3 gives the full variable domain: AAGVIQSPRHLIKEKRETATLKCYPIPRHDTVYWYQQGPGQDPQFLISFYEKMQSDKGSIPDRFSAQQFSDYHSELNMSSLELGDSALYFCASSLGSLYEQYFGPGTRLTVT.